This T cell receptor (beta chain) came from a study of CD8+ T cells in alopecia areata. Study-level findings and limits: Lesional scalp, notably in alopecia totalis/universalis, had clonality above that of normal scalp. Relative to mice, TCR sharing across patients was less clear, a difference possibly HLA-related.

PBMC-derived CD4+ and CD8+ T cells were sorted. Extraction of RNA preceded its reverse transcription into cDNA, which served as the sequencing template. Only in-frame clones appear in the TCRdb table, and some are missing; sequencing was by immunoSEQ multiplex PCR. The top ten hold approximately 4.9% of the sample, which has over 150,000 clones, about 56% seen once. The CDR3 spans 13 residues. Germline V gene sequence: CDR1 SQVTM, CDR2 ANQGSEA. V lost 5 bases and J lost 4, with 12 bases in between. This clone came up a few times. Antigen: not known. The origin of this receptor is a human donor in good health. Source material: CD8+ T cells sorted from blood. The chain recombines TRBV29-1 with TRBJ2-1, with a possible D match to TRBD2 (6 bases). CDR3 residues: CSVQPGDYNEQFF. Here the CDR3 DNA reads TGCAGCGTTCAACCGGGGGATTACAATGAGCAGTTCTTC.